The entry below gives a single T cell receptor beta chain sequence along with its context. Previously described methods and listed TCR primers were used for bulk TCR libraries. TCRdb fed the PCR reads into MiXCR, producing one record per CDR3 protein. The table includes approximately 550,000 distinct CDR3 sequences, about a quarter detected once. The data derive from a study of molecular identifiers for immune sequencing clone quantification. The naive CD8 libraries originated from between roughly 19,000 and 1,100,000 sorted cells and drew on 10%, 30% or 50% RNA. Naive CD8 T cells were picked out by sorting for CD8+CD4-CCR7+CD45RA+. With 0 bases removed from V and 3 bases from J, the gap between germline ends came to 12 bases. This CDR3 is built from 15 residues. Germline CDR1 and CDR2: SGHVS and FNYEAQ.

Sample: naive CD8+ T cells from blood, with Jurkat cell RNA spiked in. Subset described: FACS-sorted CD8+CD4-CCR7+CD45RA+ naive T cells. The chain combines TRBV7-6 with TRBJ2-7; D perhaps matches TRBD2 (6 bases). The TCR was taken from a human donor in good health. Some libraries in this study had Jurkat cell RNA spiked in. The DNA of the CDR3 is TGTGCCAGCAGCTTAGCGGAGGGGTCGAACTACGAGCAGTACTTC. Its protein is CASSLAEGSNYEQYF.